Below are 4 T cell receptor beta chains sequenced from a single sample in a study of cytomegalovirus exposure and HLA in healthy donors. 60 Vbeta and 13 Jbeta primers were used in PCR. Produced via immunoSEQ multiplex PCR; TCRdb's table is partial and in-frame only. This table holds roughly 66,000 clones, around three quarters found once. The sequenced sample was PBMCs. These receptors all stem from a man aged 50-59 years in good health and CMV-seronegative.

The chain carries TRBV6-5 and TRBJ2-3; 9 nucleotides line up with TRBD2. The V and J ends lost 4 bases and 10 bases, in that order; junction bases with no gene match: 6. The CDR3 loop spans 13 amino acids. Germline loops: CDR1 MNHEY, CDR2 SVGAGI. The CDR3 DNA is TGTGCCAGCAGTTCGATTCTAGCGGGGTCGCAGTATTTT. Its protein product is CASSSILAGSQYF.

There are a few counts of this clone. The gene calls are TRBV4-3 and TRBJ2-4; 10 bases fit TRBD2. Germline-derived CDR1 and CDR2 are LGHNA and YSLEER. Trimming cost V 0 bases and J 9 bases; bases outside gene matches: 2. The CDR3 extends over 14 amino acids. The CDR3 spells CASSQEAGGIIQYF. The CDR3, as DNA: TGCGCCAGCAGCCAAGAAGCGGGAGGGATCATTCAGTACTTC.

This sequence joins TRBV6-5 and TRBJ2-7, with TRBD1 matching over 9 bases. Germline values: CDR1 MNHEY, CDR2 SVGAGI. Trimming removed 6 bases from V and 2 bases from J; junction bases left unmatched: 8. The CDR3 is 15 amino acids. CDR3 amino acids: CASSLSQGAPYEQYF. In nucleotides, the CDR3 is TGTGCCAGCAGCCTATCACAGGGGGCCCCCTACGAGCAGTACTTC.

The chain joins TRBV19 to TRBJ2-2; TRBD1 agrees at 7 bases. Germline CDR1 and CDR2: LNHDA and SQIVND (reference sequence). V was pared by 6 bases and J by 2 bases, with 6 bases of the junction left unmatched. The CDR3 covers 15 residues. The CDR3 nucleotides read TGTGCCAGTAGCATACAGGGGATTAACACCGGGGAGCTGTTTTTT. Amino acid sequence: CASSIQGINTGELFF. Complete variable domain (other parts from reference TRBV19 and TRBJ2-2): DGGITQSPKYLFRKEGQNVTLSCEQNLNHDAMYWYRQDPGQGLRLIYYSQIVNDFQKGDIAEGYSVSREKKESFPLTVTSAQKNPTAFYLCASSIQGINTGELFFGEGSRLTVL.